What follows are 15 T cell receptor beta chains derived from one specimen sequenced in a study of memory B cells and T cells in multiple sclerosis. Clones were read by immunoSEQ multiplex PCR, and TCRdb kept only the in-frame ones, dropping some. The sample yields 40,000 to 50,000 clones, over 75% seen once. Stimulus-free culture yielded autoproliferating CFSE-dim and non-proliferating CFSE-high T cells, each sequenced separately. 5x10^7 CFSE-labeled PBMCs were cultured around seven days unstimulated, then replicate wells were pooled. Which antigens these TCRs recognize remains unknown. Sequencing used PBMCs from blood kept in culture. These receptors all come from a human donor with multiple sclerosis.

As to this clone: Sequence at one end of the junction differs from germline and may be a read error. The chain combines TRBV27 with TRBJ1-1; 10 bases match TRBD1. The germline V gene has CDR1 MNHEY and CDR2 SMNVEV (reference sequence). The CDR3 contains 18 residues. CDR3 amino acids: CASSRDPGQGLMKTEAFF. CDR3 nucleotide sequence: TGTGCCAGCAGCCGAGATCCGGGACAGGGGTTAATGAAGACTGAAGCTTTCTTT.

The CDR3 nucleotides read TGTGCCTGGAACGCGGGACGGGGGGGCGTAAAGCAGTTCTTC. It specifies CAWNAGRGGVKQFF. The V call is TRBV30, the J call TRBJ2-1; 8 bases fit TRBD2. The CDR3 loop spans 14 amino acids. Germline V gene data show CDR1 as GTSNPN and CDR2 as SVGIG (reference sequence). V gave up 4 bases and J gave up 11 bases; unmatched junction bases: 13.

DNA for the CDR3: TGCGCCAGCAGCCTTGACAGCCAAGAGACCCAGTACTTC. It encodes CASSLDSQETQYF. V is TRBV5-1 and J is TRBJ2-5; tentatively, D is TRBD1 (5 bases). The germline CDR1 and CDR2 sequences are SGHRS and YFSETQ. The CDR3 spans 13 residues. Trimming removed 4 bases at V and 1 base at J, with 8 bases between.

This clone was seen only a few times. The CDR3 DNA is TGTGCCAGCAGCTTATCCTGGGGGCGCGGCACCGGGGAGCTGTTTTTT. Residues: CASSLSWGRGTGELFF. This chain connects TRBV11-3 to TRBJ2-2; D may be TRBD1 (6 bases). This CDR3 region has 16 residues. Germline-derived CDR1 and CDR2 are SGHNT and YENEEA. The V gene lost 2 bases and the J gene lost 4 bases, with 14 bases spanning the gap. Full variable domain (outside the CDR3, taken from reference TRBV11-3 and TRBJ2-2): EAGVVQSPRYKIIEKKQPVAFWCNPISGHNTLYWYLQNLGQGPELLIRYENEEAVDDSQLPKDRFSAERLKGVDSTLKIQPAELGDSAVYLCASSLSWGRGTGELFFGEGSRLTVL.

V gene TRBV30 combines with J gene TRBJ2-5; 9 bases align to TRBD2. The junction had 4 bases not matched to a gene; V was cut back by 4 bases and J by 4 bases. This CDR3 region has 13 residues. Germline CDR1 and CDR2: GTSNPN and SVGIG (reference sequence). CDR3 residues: CAWTGTSSETQYF. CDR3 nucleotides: TGTGCCTGGACCGGGACTAGCTCAGAGACCCAGTACTTC.

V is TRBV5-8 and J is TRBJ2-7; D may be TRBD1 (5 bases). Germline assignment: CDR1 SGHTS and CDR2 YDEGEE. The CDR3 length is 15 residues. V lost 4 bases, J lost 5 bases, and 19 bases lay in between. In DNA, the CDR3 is TGTGCCAGCAGCGGGAACGCAGGGTACTCGGACGAGCAGTACTTC. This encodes CASSGNAGYSDEQYF.

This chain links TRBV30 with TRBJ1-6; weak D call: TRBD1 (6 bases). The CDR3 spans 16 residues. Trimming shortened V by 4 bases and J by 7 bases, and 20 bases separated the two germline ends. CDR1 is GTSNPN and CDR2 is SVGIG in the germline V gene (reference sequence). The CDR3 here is CAWKLGGPRTNSPLHF. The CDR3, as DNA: TGTGCCTGGAAGTTAGGGGGGCCAAGAACCAATTCACCCCTCCACTTT.

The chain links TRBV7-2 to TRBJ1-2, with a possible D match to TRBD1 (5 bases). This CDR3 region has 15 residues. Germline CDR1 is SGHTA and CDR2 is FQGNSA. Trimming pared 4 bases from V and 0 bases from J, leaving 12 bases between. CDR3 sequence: CASSSPGASNYGYTF. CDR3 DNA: TGTGCCAGCAGCTCGCCTGGGGCTTCTAACTATGGCTACACCTTC.

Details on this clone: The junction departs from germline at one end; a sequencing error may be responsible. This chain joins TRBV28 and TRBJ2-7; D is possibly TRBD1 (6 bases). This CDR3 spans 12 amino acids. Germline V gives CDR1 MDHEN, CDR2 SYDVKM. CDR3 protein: CAGSLGRGLFYF. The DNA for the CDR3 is TGTGCCGGCAGTTTGGGCAGGGGTCTTTTCTACTTC.

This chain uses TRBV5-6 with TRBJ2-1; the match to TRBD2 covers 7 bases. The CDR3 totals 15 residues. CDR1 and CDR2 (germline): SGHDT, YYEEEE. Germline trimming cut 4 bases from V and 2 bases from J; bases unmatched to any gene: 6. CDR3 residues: CASSPPAGAYNEQFF. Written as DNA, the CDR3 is TGTGCCAGCAGCCCTCCCGCGGGGGCCTACAATGAGCAGTTCTTC.

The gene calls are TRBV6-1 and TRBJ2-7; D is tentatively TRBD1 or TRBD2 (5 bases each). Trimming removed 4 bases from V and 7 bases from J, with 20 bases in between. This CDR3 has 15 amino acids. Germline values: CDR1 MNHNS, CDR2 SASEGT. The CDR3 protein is CASSGLGDGSREQYF. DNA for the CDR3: TGTGCCAGCAGTGGGCTCGGGGACGGCTCGAGGGAGCAGTACTTC.

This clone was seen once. Here the CDR3 reads CASRGSGGVSPYEQYF. The CDR3 nucleotides are TGTGCCAGCAGAGGCAGCGGGGGGGTAAGCCCCTACGAGCAGTACTTC. The J gene is TRBJ2-7, the V gene TRBV2; the match to TRBD2 covers 10 bases. After removal of 6 bases from V and 2 bases from J, the junction contained 10 bases not matched to a gene. Germline-derived CDR1 and CDR2 are SNHLY and FYNNEI. CDR3 size: 16 residues.

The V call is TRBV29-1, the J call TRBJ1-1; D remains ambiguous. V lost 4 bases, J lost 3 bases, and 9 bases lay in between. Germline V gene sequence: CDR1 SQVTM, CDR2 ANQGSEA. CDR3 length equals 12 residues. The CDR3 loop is CSVVGQHTEAFF. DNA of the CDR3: TGCAGCGTTGTCGGGCAGCACACTGAAGCTTTCTTT.

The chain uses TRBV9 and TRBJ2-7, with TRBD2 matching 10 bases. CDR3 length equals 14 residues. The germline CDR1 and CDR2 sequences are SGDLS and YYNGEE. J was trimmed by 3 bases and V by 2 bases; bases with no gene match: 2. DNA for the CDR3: TGTGCCAGCAGCGTTGGGACTAGCGACTACGAGCAGTACTTC. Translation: CASSVGTSDYEQYF.

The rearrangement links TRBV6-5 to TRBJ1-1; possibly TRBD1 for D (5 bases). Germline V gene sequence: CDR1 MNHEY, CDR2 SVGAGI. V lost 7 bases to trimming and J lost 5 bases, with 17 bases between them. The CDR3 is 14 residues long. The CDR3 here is CASMWTSRGTEAFF. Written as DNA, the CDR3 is TGTGCCAGCATGTGGACATCTAGGGGAACTGAAGCTTTCTTT.